Listed below are T cell receptor beta chains from one sample, sequenced in a study of OX40 agonist ivuxolimab in advanced cancers. Sequenced by immunoSEQ multiplex PCR; TCRdb stores in-frame clones only, minus some. Of roughly 53,000 clones in the sample, approximately 83% are singletons; the top ten hold around 11%. The sample was CD4+ or CD8+ T cells sorted from blood, taken in a trial of the OX40 agonist ivuxolimab. These receptors all come from an adult with an advanced solid tumor such as melanoma, head and neck, liver or kidney cancer. The conserved cysteine and the conserved F or W are not part of the CDR3 here. The D gene is left open where the match is weak.

CDR3,V,D
ASSPGTYQGIPLRETQY,TRBV5-1,NA
ASSLSSGGAGTDTQY,TRBV5-4,TRBD2
ASNPGDASTDTQY,TRBV30,NA
ATSRDREGDEQF,TRBV15,NA
SVEETMQETQY,TRBV29-1,NA
ASSLYPTDTQY,TRBV5-1,NA
ASSLVGDSYNEQF,TRBV5-1,NA
ASTFPGTRHNEQF,TRBV19,NA
ASSPLISGSSYNEQF,TRBV2,TRBD2
ASSLGQGTEAF,TRBV7-2,NA
ASSPPGQGASGYT,TRBV18,TRBD1
ASSFTTGREKLF,TRBV28,TRBD1
ASSPRRVREWSYEQY,TRBV4-2,TRBD2
ASTRDRGLGLF,TRBV30,TRBD1
ASSPTGSGNTIY,TRBV7-7,TRBD1
ASSKRTGGNEQF,TRBV9,TRBD1
ASSLSQGSPLH,TRBV5-4,NA
ASSYGGQIPHEQY,TRBV6-6,TRBD1
ASTEGTGGYGYT,TRBV5-1,TRBD1
ASSYSGTGDEQY,TRBV6-5,TRBD1
ASSSLDSYGYT,TRBV27,NA